The clone carrying this T cell receptor beta chain showed up many times. No antigen is known for it. HTBI primers from iRepertoire and Arm-PCR of CDR3 regions yielded the TCR beta libraries. In the original analysis: Identification yielded around 58 TRBV and 14 TRBJ segments across samples. TCRdb ran MiXCR on the multiplex PCR reads and lists one entry per CDR3 protein. These V and J calls derive from TCRdb rather than the authors' analysis. The sample holds 400,000 to 500,000 distinct CDR3 sequences, 14% seen once. Time point given: newly diagnosed GD, antithyroid drugs for less than 3 months. Extracted PBMC RNA gave rise to the TCR library. American Thyroid Association guidelines served as the basis for diagnosing Graves' disease. V lost 5 bases to trimming and J lost 1 base; unmatched junction nucleotides: 7. CDR3 length: 16 amino acids. CDR1 and CDR2 from the germline V gene are PRHDT and FYEKMQ (reference sequence).

These data originate in a study of regulatory T cells in long-lasting Graves disease. Study results and caveats: The number of shared public clonotypes was higher in persistent patients (about 2,700) than new patients (966).

The same sample was also studied in work on T cells in Graves' hyperthyroidism and ophthalmopathy.

The sequence was collected from a woman aged 50 to 60 with Graves disease. This chain links TRBV13 with TRBJ2-2; 7 nucleotides align to TRBD2. The sample consisted of peripheral blood mononuclear cells (PBMCs), taken at new diagnosis, from a patient treated with antithyroid drugs. CDR3 in DNA: TGTGCCAGCAGCCCCGGGAGGCACGTGAACACCGGGGAGCTGTTTTTT. The encoded protein is CASSPGRHVNTGELFF.